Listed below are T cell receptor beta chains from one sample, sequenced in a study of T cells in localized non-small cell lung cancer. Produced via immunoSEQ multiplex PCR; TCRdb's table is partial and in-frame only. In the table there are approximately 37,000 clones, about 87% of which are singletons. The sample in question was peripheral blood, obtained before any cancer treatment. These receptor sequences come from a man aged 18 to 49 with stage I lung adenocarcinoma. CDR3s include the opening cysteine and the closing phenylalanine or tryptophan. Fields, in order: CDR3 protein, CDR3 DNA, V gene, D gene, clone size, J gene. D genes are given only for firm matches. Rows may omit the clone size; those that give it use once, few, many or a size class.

CDR3: CASSLGQAIANYGYTF
DNA: TGCGCCAGCAGCCTTGGACAGGCGATAGCTAACTATGGCTACACCTTC
V: TRBV4-3
D: TRBD1
size: NA
J: TRBJ1-2

CDR3: CASSLGGNTEAFF
DNA: TGCGCCAGCAGCTTGGGGGGGAACACTGAAGCTTTCTTT
V: TRBV5-1
D: NA
size: few
J: TRBJ1-1

CDR3: CASSSGRGSGMKHGYTF
DNA: TGTGCCAGCAGCTCGGGACGAGGATCGGGGATGAAGCATGGCTACACCTTC
V: TRBV7-2
D: NA
size: NA
J: TRBJ1-2

CDR3: CASSSSGNYGYTF
DNA: TGCGCCAGCAGCTCGTCAGGCAACTATGGCTACACCTTC
V: TRBV5-1
D: NA
size: NA
J: TRBJ1-2

CDR3: CSVYRVGGYTF
DNA: TGCAGCGTTTACAGGGTGGGGGGCTACACCTTC
V: TRBV29-1
D: NA
size: NA
J: TRBJ1-2

CDR3: CASSVGRERMRNEQFF
DNA: TGTGCCAGCAGCGTAGGCAGGGAAAGGATGCGGAATGAGCAGTTCTTC
V: TRBV9
D: NA
size: NA
J: TRBJ2-1

CDR3: CASSQGKWKKTGRSTGANVLTF
DNA: TGCGCCAGCAGCCAAGGAAAGTGGAAAAAGACAGGGAGGAGCACTGGGGCCAACGTCCTGACTTTC
V: TRBV4-3
D: NA
size: NA
J: TRBJ2-6

CDR3: CASSTLDRGNQPQHF
DNA: TGTGCCAGCAGCACCCTGGACAGGGGGAATCAGCCCCAGCATTTT
V: TRBV6-5
D: TRBD1
size: NA
J: TRBJ1-5

CDR3: CASSRTIPAYNEQFF
DNA: TGTGCCAGCAGTCGGACTATCCCAGCATACAATGAGCAGTTCTTC
V: TRBV27
D: NA
size: NA
J: TRBJ2-1

CDR3: CASSENYNQPQHF
DNA: TGTGCCAGCAGTGAAAACTACAATCAGCCCCAGCATTTT
V: TRBV6-1
D: NA
size: NA
J: TRBJ1-5

CDR3: CASSQTGVAKNIQYF
DNA: TGTGCCAGCAGCCAGACAGGGGTAGCCAAAAACATTCAGTACTTC
V: TRBV4-2
D: TRBD1
size: few
J: TRBJ2-4

CDR3: CASSEAGGSSYNSPLHF
DNA: TGTGCCAGCAGTGAAGCGGGAGGGAGCTCCTATAATTCACCCCTCCACTTT
V: TRBV2
D: NA
size: few
J: TRBJ1-6

CDR3: CASSLALAGFTDTQYF
DNA: TGTGCCAGCAGCTTGGCCCTAGCGGGGTTCACAGATACGCAGTATTTT
V: TRBV5-8
D: TRBD2
size: NA
J: TRBJ2-3

CDR3: CASSLSGTELYYEQYF
DNA: TGTGCCAGCAGCTTGTCCGGGACGGAACTTTACTACGAGCAGTACTTC
V: TRBV7-2
D: NA
size: NA
J: TRBJ2-7

CDR3: CAWRGDNSPLHF
DNA: TGTGCCTGGAGGGGAGACAATTCACCCCTCCACTTT
V: TRBV30
D: NA
size: NA
J: TRBJ1-6

CDR3: CASSTPPDPGPYNEQFF
DNA: TGTGCCAGCAGCACCCCCCCCGATCCAGGGCCCTACAATGAGCAGTTCTTC
V: TRBV9
D: NA
size: NA
J: TRBJ2-1

CDR3: CASSGDRVFNYGYTF
DNA: TGTGCCAGCAGCGGGGACAGGGTATTTAACTATGGCTACACCTTC
V: TRBV21-1
D: NA
size: NA
J: TRBJ1-2

CDR3: CASSSSPPSYNEQFF
DNA: TGTGCCAGCAGCAGTTCACCGCCCTCCTACAATGAGCAGTTCTTC
V: TRBV5-4
D: NA
size: once
J: TRBJ2-1

CDR3: CASSPGTGGFRGGYTF
DNA: TGTGCCAGCAGTCCAGGGACAGGTGGTTTTAGGGGTGGCTACACCTTC
V: TRBV7-3
D: TRBD1
size: NA
J: TRBJ1-2

CDR3: CASSTLQGREAFF
DNA: TGTGCCAGCAGCACTTTACAGGGGCGGGAAGCTTTCTTT
V: TRBV5-4
D: TRBD1
size: NA
J: TRBJ1-1

CDR3: CASSEGQGKDTQYF
DNA: TGTGCCAGCAGCGAGGGGCAGGGGAAAGATACGCAGTATTTT
V: TRBV7-9
D: NA
size: NA
J: TRBJ2-3

CDR3: CASSTRAGKYTGELFF
DNA: TGTGCCAGCAGTACCCGTGCGGGGAAGTACACCGGGGAGCTGTTTTTT
V: TRBV13
D: NA
size: NA
J: TRBJ2-2

CDR3: CASSARQGNQETQYF
DNA: TGTGCCAGCAGTGCCCGACAGGGTAACCAAGAGACCCAGTACTTC
V: TRBV6-4
D: TRBD1
size: NA
J: TRBJ2-5

CDR3: CASSPKLTGGLPAGYGYTF
DNA: TGTGCCAGCAGCCCAAAGCTGACAGGGGGCCTGCCAGCAGGGTATGGCTACACCTTC
V: TRBV5-8
D: TRBD1
size: NA
J: TRBJ1-2

CDR3: CASSRGSGGGSYNEQFF
DNA: TGCGCCAGCAGCCGAGGTAGCGGGGGGGGTTCCTACAATGAGCAGTTCTTC
V: TRBV4-1
D: TRBD2
size: NA
J: TRBJ2-1

CDR3: CASSLARTKGNTIYF
DNA: TGTGCCAGCAGCTTAGCGCGAACAAAAGGAAACACCATATATTTT
V: TRBV7-2
D: NA
size: NA
J: TRBJ1-3

CDR3: CASSQVRTEGETQYF
DNA: TGTGCCAGCAGCCAAGTACGGACCGAAGGAGAGACCCAGTACTTC
V: TRBV4-2
D: NA
size: NA
J: TRBJ2-5

CDR3: CASSQSQERAETQYF
DNA: TGTGCCAGCAGTCAATCACAGGAGAGGGCGGAGACCCAGTACTTC
V: TRBV27
D: NA
size: NA
J: TRBJ2-5

CDR3: CASSTSSPIPGQGSYGYTF
DNA: TGTGCCAGCAGCACATCGTCTCCTATCCCGGGACAGGGTTCCTATGGCTACACCTTC
V: TRBV13
D: TRBD1
size: NA
J: TRBJ1-2